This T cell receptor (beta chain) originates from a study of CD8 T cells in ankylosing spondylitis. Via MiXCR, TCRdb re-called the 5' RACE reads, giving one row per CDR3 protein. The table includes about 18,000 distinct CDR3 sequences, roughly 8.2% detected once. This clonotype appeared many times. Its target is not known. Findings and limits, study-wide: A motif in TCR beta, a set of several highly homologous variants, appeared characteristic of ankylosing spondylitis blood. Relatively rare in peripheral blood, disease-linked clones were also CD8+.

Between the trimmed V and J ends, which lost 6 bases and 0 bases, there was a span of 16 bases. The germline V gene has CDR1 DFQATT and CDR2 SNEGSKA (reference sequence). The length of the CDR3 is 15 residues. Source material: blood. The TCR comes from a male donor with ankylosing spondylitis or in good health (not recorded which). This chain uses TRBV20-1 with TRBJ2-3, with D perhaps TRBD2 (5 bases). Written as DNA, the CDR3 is TGCAGTGCCCCTAGGACGGACTCTAGCACAGATACGCAGTATTTT. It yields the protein CSAPRTDSSTDTQYF.